This T cell receptor (beta chain) was found in a study of T cell changes during pregnancy in multiple sclerosis. Sequenced by immunoSEQ multiplex PCR; TCRdb stores in-frame clones only, minus some. The repertoire holds fewer than 95,000 clones, 94% seen once, with about 2% in the top ten. The material was peripheral blood, obtained in the third trimester of pregnancy. This TCR came from a female donor with multiple sclerosis, enrolled in a pregnancy study.

The CDR3 DNA sequence: TGTGCCAGCAGTTTATCCCCGACAGGAAACATTCAGTACTTC. Translating it yields CASSLSPTGNIQYF. The rearrangement uses TRBV27 and TRBJ2-4; a possible D gene is TRBD1 (6 bases). CDR3 size: 14 residues. V dropped 0 bases and J dropped 6 bases, with 9 bases sitting between them. Germline-derived CDR1 and CDR2 are MNHEY and SMNVEV (reference sequence).